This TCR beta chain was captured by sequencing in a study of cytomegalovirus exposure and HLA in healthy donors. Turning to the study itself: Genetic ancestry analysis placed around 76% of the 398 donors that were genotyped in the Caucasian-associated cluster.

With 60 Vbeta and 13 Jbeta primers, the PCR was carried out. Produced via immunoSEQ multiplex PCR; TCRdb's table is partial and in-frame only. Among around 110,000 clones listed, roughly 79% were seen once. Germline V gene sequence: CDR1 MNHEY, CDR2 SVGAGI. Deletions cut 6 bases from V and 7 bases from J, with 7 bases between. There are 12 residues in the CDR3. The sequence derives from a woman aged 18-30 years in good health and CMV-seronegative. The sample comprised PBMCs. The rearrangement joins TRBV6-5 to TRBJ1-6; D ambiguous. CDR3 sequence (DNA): TGTGCCAGCAGGGGAGGGAATTCACCCCTCCACTTT. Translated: CASRGGNSPLHF.